These 29 T cell receptor beta chains came from one sample sequenced in a study of OX40 agonist ivuxolimab in advanced cancers. Method: immunoSEQ multiplex PCR; TCRdb's copy keeps in-frame clones and lacks some. The repertoire holds over 45,000 clones, with more than 75% as singletons. Sample: CD4+ or CD8+ T cells sorted from blood, taken in a trial of the OX40 agonist ivuxolimab. Every receptor here comes from an adult with an advanced solid tumor such as melanoma, head and neck, liver or kidney cancer.

The rearrangement links TRBV7-9 to TRBJ1-3; D might be TRBD1 (6 bases). Per the germline V gene, CDR1 is SEHNR and CDR2 is FQNEAQ (reference sequence). The V gene lost 5 bases and the J gene lost 0 bases, with 14 bases spanning the gap. The CDR3 totals 16 residues. The CDR3 coding sequence is TGTGCCAGCAGCACAAGACAGGCTGGCTCTGGAAACACCATATATTTT. Its translation: CASSTRQAGSGNTIYF.

Turning to this clone: An end of the junction differs from the germline gene, which may be a read error. J is TRBJ2-5 and V is TRBV18; D is possibly TRBD1 or TRBD2 (5 bases each). There are 12 residues in the CDR3. Germline CDR1 and CDR2: KGHSH and LQKENI. CDR3 in amino acids: CASSPTSWGLNF. The CDR3 DNA reads as TGTGCCAGCTCACCAACTAGTTGGGGCCTGAACTTC.

This chain uses TRBV5-8 with TRBJ1-1; 8 nucleotides align to TRBD1. The CDR3 consists of 15 residues. After removal of 1 base from V and 6 bases from J, the junction contained 8 bases not matched to a gene. Germline lookup yields CDR1 SGHTS and CDR2 YDEGEE. Written as DNA, the CDR3 is TGTGCCAGCAGCTTGTCAGGGGGCGAGTTCGCTGAAGCTTTCTTT. It encodes CASSLSGGEFAEAFF.

This sequence joins TRBV19 and TRBJ2-4, with TRBD1 identical over 7 bases. The junction had 12 bases not matched to a gene; V was cut back by 7 bases and J by 0 bases. The CDR3 extends over 17 amino acids. Germline assignment: CDR1 LNHDA and CDR2 SQIVND (reference sequence). CDR3 nucleotide sequence: TGTGCCAGTACCCATATACCGGGACAGTCAGCCAAAAACATTCAGTACTTC. Its translation: CASTHIPGQSAKNIQYF. The full variable domain, with the rest looked up from reference TRBV19 and TRBJ2-4, is DGGITQSPKYLFRKEGQNVTLSCEQNLNHDAMYWYRQDPGQGLRLIYYSQIVNDFQKGDIAEGYSVSREKKESFPLTVTSAQKNPTAFYLCASTHIPGQSAKNIQYFGAGTRLSVL.

V gene TRBV6-6 combines with J gene TRBJ1-5; 7 bases fit TRBD1. The CDR3 length is 16 residues. Trimming cost V 8 bases and J 4 bases; bases outside gene matches: 14. CDR1 is MNHNY and CDR2 is SVGAGI in the germline V gene (reference sequence). CDR3 in DNA: TGTGCCAGCGGGGAGGACAGGCTCGTGAGAAATCAGCCCCAGCATTTT. This sequence encodes CASGEDRLVRNQPQHF.

The rearrangement uses TRBV6-5 and TRBJ1-1, with 7 nucleotides matching TRBD1. Germline loops: CDR1 MNHEY, CDR2 SVGAGI. The CDR3 has 14 amino acids. Germline trimming cut 2 bases from V and 5 bases from J; bases unmatched to any gene: 5. CDR3 DNA sequence: TGTGCCAGCAGTTACGACAGGGAAAGGACTGAAGCTTTCTTT. This sequence encodes CASSYDRERTEAFF.

This clone was found once. V gene TRBV7-2 combines with J gene TRBJ2-7, with D possibly called TRBD1 or TRBD2 (5 bases each). V lost 0 bases and J 0 bases, leaving 15 bases between the germline ends. Germline CDR1 and CDR2: SGHTA and FQGNSA. This CDR3 has 17 amino acids. The CDR3 DNA reads TGTGCCAGCAGCTTAGCAGCAGGGTCGGGAAGCTCCTACGAGCAGTACTTC. This translates into CASSLAAGSGSSYEQYF.

The chain joins TRBV2 to TRBJ2-7, with 7 positions matching TRBD1. Trimming removed 5 bases from V and 3 bases from J; junction bases left unmatched: 7. Looked up from germline, CDR1 is SNHLY and CDR2 is FYNNEI. CDR3 size: 14 residues. This chain's CDR3 is CASSRRTGNYEQYF. The DNA for the CDR3 is TGTGCCAGCAGTCGAAGGACAGGTAACTACGAGCAGTACTTC.

A few counts support this clone. The chain is built from TRBV11-3 and TRBJ1-1; a weak D match, TRBD1 (5 bases). CDR3 length equals 12 residues. V lost 6 bases, J lost 4 bases, and 9 bases lay in between. Germline V lookup: CDR1 SGHNT, CDR2 YENEEA. The CDR3 bases are TGTGCCAGCAGTAGGGGCGGCACTGAAGCTTTCTTT. Its protein product is CASSRGGTEAFF.

The V and J genes are TRBV5-5 and TRBJ2-4, with TRBD2 matching over 13 bases. V lost 1 base, J lost 1 base, and 8 bases stayed unmatched. Per germline, CDR1 SGHKS and CDR2 YYEKEE (reference sequence). This CDR3 spans 19 amino acids. The CDR3 region has the DNA TGTGCCAGCAGCTTGTGGCCCGGGACTAGCGGGGATGCCAAAAACATTCAGTACTTC. This encodes CASSLWPGTSGDAKNIQYF.

This clone was seen more than once but under ten times. The CDR3 protein is CASTPNTGELFF. The CDR3 nucleotides are TGTGCCAGCACACCTAACACCGGGGAGCTGTTTTTT. This sequence joins TRBV7-8 and TRBJ2-2; the D is unclear. V lost 7 bases and J lost 2, with 5 bases in between. CDR1 SGHVS and CDR2 FQNEAQ come from the germline V gene. The CDR3 totals 12 residues.

V gene TRBV25-1 combines with J gene TRBJ2-5; 10 bases are a match to TRBD1. The V segment lost 2 bases and the J segment 5 bases; nucleotides outside the gene matches: 8. In germline, CDR1 is MGHDK, CDR2 SYGVNS. The CDR3 length is 16 residues. In nucleotides, the CDR3 is TGTGCCAGCAGTGAACCCTGGACAGGGGGAAGGGAGACCCAGTACTTC. It yields the protein CASSEPWTGGRETQYF.

This chain joins TRBV10-3 and TRBJ2-5; D perhaps matches TRBD1 (5 bases). The CDR3 covers 14 residues. V was shortened by 4 bases and J by 5 bases, with 14 bases between the two germline ends. Germline values: CDR1 ENHRY, CDR2 SYGVKD. The CDR3 region has the DNA TGTGCCATCAGTGGAAGGGGTGCCGGTGAGACCCAGTACTTC. It encodes CAISGRGAGETQYF.

This chain uses TRBV2 with TRBJ2-3; the D gene is possibly TRBD2 (6 bases). This CDR3 has 15 amino acids. CDR1 and CDR2 (germline): SNHLY, FYNNEI. The V end was cut by 2 bases, the J end by 3 bases, with 12 bases between. The CDR3 protein is CASSELWGVTDTQYF. The CDR3 DNA follows: TGTGCCAGCAGTGAACTGTGGGGGGTAACAGATACGCAGTATTTT.

The sample holds one count of this clone. CDR3 sequence: CASSSKGTYLSTDTQYF. The DNA of the CDR3 is TGTGCCAGCAGCTCCAAGGGGACTTATTTGAGCACAGATACGCAGTATTTT. V gene TRBV7-2 combines with J gene TRBJ2-3; D might be TRBD2 (6 bases). Germline CDR1 SGHTA, CDR2 FQGNSA. Trimming took off 4 bases at V and 0 bases at J, with 17 bases between the two ends. The CDR3 extends over 17 amino acids.

The V gene is TRBV7-9, the J gene TRBJ2-3; D remains unclear. The CDR3 runs to 12 residues. The V gene's germline CDR1 is SEHNR and CDR2 FQNEAQ (reference sequence). V was pared by 7 bases and J by 5 bases, with 10 bases between. Here the CDR3 reads CASNSVRDTQYF. The CDR3, as DNA: TGTGCCAGCAACTCAGTAAGAGATACGCAGTATTTT.

The CDR3 DNA reads as TGCGCCAGCAGCTCCATCTCCGGGACAGGGGAAGATGGCTACACCTTC. Protein product: CASSSISGTGEDGYTF. V gene TRBV5-1 combines with J gene TRBJ1-2, with 10 bases fitting TRBD1. This CDR3 has 16 amino acids. CDR1 and CDR2 from the germline V gene are SGHRS and YFSETQ. V dropped 3 bases and J dropped 6; count of bases not matched to a gene: 11. The entire variable domain, with the rest obtained from reference TRBV5-1 and TRBJ1-2, is as follows: KAGVTQTPRYLIKTRGQQVTLSCSPISGHRSVSWYQQTPGQGLQFLFEYFSETQRNKGNFPGRFSGRQFSNSRSEMNVSTLELGDSALYLCASSSISGTGEDGYTFGSGTRLTVV.

This clone was counted a few times. The chain's CDR3 is CASSARSIQGMEQYF. The CDR3 bases are TGTGCCAGCAGTGCAAGATCCATACAGGGGATGGAGCAGTACTTC. The V call is TRBV28, the J call TRBJ2-7, with TRBD1 matching 7 bases. Unmatched junction bases numbered 14, after V lost 5 bases and J lost 7 bases. CDR1 and CDR2 (germline): MDHEN, SYDVKM. The CDR3 runs 15 residues.

CDR3 in DNA: TGTGCCAGTAGTTCACTAGCGGGAGAGCACAATGAGCAGTTCTTC. Translated, it gives CASSSLAGEHNEQFF. This chain links TRBV19 with TRBJ2-1; 11 nucleotides align to TRBD2. V gave up 5 bases and J gave up 5 bases; unmatched junction bases: 5. In germline, CDR1 is LNHDA, CDR2 SQIVND (reference sequence). The CDR3 is made up of 15 amino acids.

This clone ranks as medium-sized (0.01 to 0.1%). The rearrangement links TRBV18 to TRBJ1-1; no definite D call. V was cut by 2 bases and J by 0 bases, with 4 bases left in between. CDR3 length equals 13 residues. Germline V gene sequence: CDR1 KGHSH, CDR2 LQKENI. CDR3 coding DNA: TGTGCCAGCTCACCAGGGGTGAACACTGAAGCTTTCTTT. Protein sequence: CASSPGVNTEAFF.

The rearrangement uses TRBV7-9 and TRBJ2-1; D perhaps matches TRBD1 (6 bases). This CDR3 spans 13 amino acids. Trimming pared 5 bases from V and 9 bases from J, leaving 14 bases between. Germline CDR1 reads SEHNR; CDR2 reads FQNEAQ (reference sequence). CDR3 residues: CASSQDSLGEQFF. As DNA, the CDR3 is TGTGCCAGCAGCCAGGACAGCTTGGGTGAGCAGTTCTTC.

The chain combines TRBV20-1 with TRBJ1-2; no definite D call. Germline CDR1 DFQATT, CDR2 SNEGSKA (reference sequence). The CDR3 has 11 residues. With 0 bases removed from V and 8 bases from J, the gap between germline ends came to 7 bases. The CDR3 region is CSARDLGGYTF. In nucleotides, the CDR3 is TGCAGTGCTAGAGATCTAGGAGGCTACACCTTC.

The sample holds a few counts of this clone. The genes are TRBV4-2 and TRBJ2-6; 12 bases align to TRBD1. The V gene end was trimmed by 4 bases and the J gene end by 1 base; junction bases not matched to a gene: 2. This CDR3 spans 17 amino acids. From germline, CDR1 is LGHNA and CDR2 YNFKEQ. The CDR3 spells CASSLGQGASGANVLTF. CDR3 DNA sequence: TGTGCCAGCAGCCTGGGACAGGGGGCTTCTGGGGCCAACGTCCTGACTTTC.

The CDR3: CASSLEQNTEAFF. In DNA, the CDR3 is TGTGCCAGCAGCTTAGAACAGAACACTGAAGCTTTCTTT. The chain has TRBV7-6 and TRBJ1-1; D remains ambiguous. The CDR3 loop spans 13 amino acids. Trimming shortened V by 1 base and J by 1 base, and 4 bases separated the two germline ends. From germline, CDR1 is SGHVS and CDR2 FNYEAQ.

The genes are TRBV18 and TRBJ2-7; possible D gene TRBD1, 6 bases. This CDR3 is built from 14 residues. The germline V gene encodes CDR1 KGHSH and CDR2 LQKENI. V was trimmed by 5 bases and J by 2 bases, leaving 13 bases between them. The CDR3 DNA is TGTGCCAGCTCAGTACAGGGTAATACCTACGAGCAGTACTTC. Encoded protein: CASSVQGNTYEQYF.

There are a few counts of this clone. This chain connects TRBV10-2 to TRBJ2-1, with 9 bases lining up with TRBD2. The CDR3 loop spans 15 amino acids. Per the germline V gene, CDR1 is WSHSY and CDR2 is SAAADI. V lost 2 bases and J lost 10; bases outside the gene matches: 9. Here the CDR3 reads CASSEVASGAGEQFF. For the CDR3, the DNA is TGCGCCAGCAGTGAGGTAGCTAGCGGGGCTGGGGAGCAGTTCTTC.

This rearrangement joins TRBV15 to TRBJ2-3; D is ambiguous. The CDR3 is 14 amino acids. The germline CDR1 and CDR2 sequences are LNHNV and YYDKDF (reference sequence). The V end lost 0 bases, the J end lost 2 bases, and 6 bases lay between the germline ends. The CDR3 DNA is TGTGCCACCAGCAGAGAGCAGATCACAGATACGCAGTATTTT. Its translation is CATSREQITDTQYF.

The V call is TRBV2, the J call TRBJ2-1, with D perhaps TRBD2 (7 bases). This CDR3 has 14 amino acids. Germline V gene data show CDR1 as SNHLY and CDR2 as FYNNEI. The V gene lost 7 bases and the J gene lost 0 bases, with 10 bases spanning the gap. CDR3 nucleotide sequence: TGTGCCAGCACGGGGGGCGGCTCCTACAATGAGCAGTTCTTC. Translating it yields CASTGGGSYNEQFF.

The gene calls are TRBV11-3 and TRBJ2-1; D is ambiguous. Trimming took 3 bases from V and 0 from J, leaving 6 bases between them. The CDR3 length is 14 residues. Germline CDR1 is SGHNT and CDR2 is YENEEA. CDR3 loop: CASSFLVSYNEQFF. Here the CDR3 DNA reads TGTGCCAGCAGCTTTCTGGTCTCCTACAATGAGCAGTTCTTC.